The rows below give T cell receptor beta chains drawn from one sample of a study of cytomegalovirus exposure and HLA in healthy donors. Profiled with immunoSEQ multiplex PCR; TCRdb holds only in-frame clones, not every one. The sample records about 180,000 clones, 65% to 85% being singletons. Sequencing used PBMCs. Receptors were obtained from a girl aged 10 to 17 in good health and CMV-seropositive. CDR3s include the opening cysteine and the closing phenylalanine or tryptophan. A D gene is named only where the DNA matches it firmly. Some rows mark clone size as missing; the rest say once, few, many or name a class of expanded clone.

TRBJ1-5,.,TRBV30,.,CAWSVPGLLNEPQHF,TGTGCCTGGAGTGTCCCGGGACTGCTTAATGAGCCCCAGCATTTT
TRBJ2-7,TRBD1,TRBV18,.,CASSLRDRAYEQYF,TGTGCCAGCTCACTAAGGGACAGAGCCTACGAGCAGTACTTC
TRBJ1-3,.,TRBV15,.,CATSRSQGDTIYF,TGTGCCACCAGCAGAAGTCAGGGTGACACCATATATTTT
TRBJ2-7,.,TRBV7-2,.,CASSPISGSYEQYF,TGTGCCAGCAGCCCGATTAGCGGATCCTACGAGCAGTACTTC
TRBJ1-5,.,TRBV25-1,.,CASSLEGSPGLQPQHF,TGTGCCAGCAGCCTGGAGGGCAGCCCAGGGCTTCAGCCCCAGCATTTT
TRBJ2-7,TRBD2,TRBV6-1,.,CASSQAGGLYEQYF,TGTGCCAGCAGTCAAGCGGGAGGGCTATACGAGCAGTACTTC
TRBJ1-2,.,TRBV4-2,.,CASSQDQGPTYGYTF,TGTGCCAGCAGCCAAGATCAGGGCCCGACCTATGGCTACACCTTC
TRBJ2-7,TRBD2,TRBV13,.,CASSSHSGSSSYEQYF,TGTGCCAGCAGCTCACATAGCGGGTCGAGCTCCTACGAGCAGTACTTC
TRBJ2-3,.,TRBV10-1,once,CASSSTGVGDTQYF,TGCGCCAGCAGTTCTACGGGAGTAGGGGATACGCAGTATTTT
TRBJ2-1,TRBD2,TRBV7-6,.,CASSLGGAGGPYNEQFF,TGTGCCAGCAGCTTAGGAGGGGCGGGAGGGCCCTACAATGAGCAGTTCTTC
TRBJ1-1,.,TRBV6-1,few,CASSEGGQYTEAFF,TGTGCCAGCAGTGAAGGGGGGCAGTACACTGAAGCTTTCTTT
TRBJ2-7,.,TRBV25-1,.,CASSEGPLVEQYF,TGTGCCAGCAGTGAAGGGCCTCTCGTGGAGCAGTACTTC
TRBJ2-3,TRBD2,TRBV9,.,CASSVGEGGFTDTQYF,TGTGCCAGCAGCGTAGGGGAGGGAGGTTTTACAGATACGCAGTATTTT
TRBJ1-2,.,TRBV11-2,.,CASSLGLPYYGYTF,TGTGCCAGCAGCTTAGGGCTCCCCTACTATGGCTACACCTTC
TRBJ2-7,TRBD2,TRBV4-1,few,CASRVLAGSYEQYF,TGCGCCAGCAGGGTGCTAGCGGGGTCCTACGAGCAGTACTTC
TRBJ1-1,TRBD1,TRBV7-2,.,CASSFFLTGTEAFF,TGTGCCAGCAGCTTTTTCCTGACAGGGACTGAAGCTTTCTTT
TRBJ1-2,TRBD1,TRBV6-5,.,CASSYGTGGNWYGYTF,TGTGCCAGCAGTTACGGTACAGGGGGCAATTGGTATGGCTACACCTTC
TRBJ1-1,.,TRBV29-1,.,CSVERHGRGAFF,TGCAGCGTTGAAAGGCACGGGAGAGGGGCTTTCTTT